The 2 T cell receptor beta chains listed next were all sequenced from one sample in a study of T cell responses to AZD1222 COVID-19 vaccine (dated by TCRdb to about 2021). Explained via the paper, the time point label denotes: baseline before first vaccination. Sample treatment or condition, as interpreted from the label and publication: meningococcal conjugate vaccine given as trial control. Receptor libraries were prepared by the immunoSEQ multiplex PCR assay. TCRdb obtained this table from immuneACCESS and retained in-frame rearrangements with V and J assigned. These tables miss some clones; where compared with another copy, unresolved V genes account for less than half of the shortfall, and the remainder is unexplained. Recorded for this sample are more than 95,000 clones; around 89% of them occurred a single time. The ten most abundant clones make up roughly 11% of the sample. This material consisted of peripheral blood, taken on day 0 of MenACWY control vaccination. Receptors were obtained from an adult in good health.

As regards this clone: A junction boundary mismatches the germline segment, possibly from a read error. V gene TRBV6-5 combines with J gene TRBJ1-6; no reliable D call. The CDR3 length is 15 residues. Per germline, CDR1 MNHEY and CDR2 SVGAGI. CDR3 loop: CASRDGLSFNSPLHF. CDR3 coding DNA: TGTGCCAGCAGGGACGGTCTCTCCTTTAATTCACCCCTCCACTTT.

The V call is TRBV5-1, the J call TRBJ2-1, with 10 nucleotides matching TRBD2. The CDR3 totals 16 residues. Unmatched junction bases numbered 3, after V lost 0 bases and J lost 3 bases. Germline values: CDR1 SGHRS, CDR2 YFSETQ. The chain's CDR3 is CASSLARTSGYNEQFF. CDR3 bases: TGCGCCAGCAGCTTGGCCCGGACTAGCGGCTACAATGAGCAGTTCTTC.